The text below deals with one T cell receptor beta chain. The data were taken from a study of T cell changes during pregnancy in multiple sclerosis. From germline, CDR1 is PRHDT and CDR2 FYEKMQ (reference sequence). The CDR3 length is 14 residues. The germline V and J ends were trimmed by 5 bases and 2 bases, with 11 bases remaining between them. Method: immunoSEQ multiplex PCR; TCRdb's copy keeps in-frame clones and lacks some. The sample holds some 93,000 clones; 91% are singletons and the top ten take approximately 1.7%. The sample was peripheral blood, taken after pregnancy. This TCR was recovered from a female donor in good health, enrolled as a control in a pregnancy study. The rearrangement joins TRBV13 to TRBJ2-3, with unresolved D. CDR3 residues: CASSLLSATDTQYF. The CDR3 nucleotides are TGTGCCAGCAGCCTATTAAGCGCCACAGATACGCAGTATTTT.